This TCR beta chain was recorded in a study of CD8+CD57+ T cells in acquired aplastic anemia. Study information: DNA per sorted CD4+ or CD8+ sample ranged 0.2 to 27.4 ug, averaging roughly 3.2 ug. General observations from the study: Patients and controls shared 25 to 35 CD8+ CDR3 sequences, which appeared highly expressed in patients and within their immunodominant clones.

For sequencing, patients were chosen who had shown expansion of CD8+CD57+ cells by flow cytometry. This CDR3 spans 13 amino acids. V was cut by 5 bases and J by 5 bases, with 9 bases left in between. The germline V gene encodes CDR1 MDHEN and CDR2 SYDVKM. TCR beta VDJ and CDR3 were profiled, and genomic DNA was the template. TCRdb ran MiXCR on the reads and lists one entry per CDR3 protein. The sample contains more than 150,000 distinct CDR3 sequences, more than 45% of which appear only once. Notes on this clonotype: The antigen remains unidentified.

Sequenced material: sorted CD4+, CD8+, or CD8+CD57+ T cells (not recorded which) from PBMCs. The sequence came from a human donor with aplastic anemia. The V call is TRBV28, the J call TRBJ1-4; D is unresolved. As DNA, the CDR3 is TGTGCCAGCAGTACCAGACCCAATGAAAAACTGTTTTTT. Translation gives CASSTRPNEKLFF.